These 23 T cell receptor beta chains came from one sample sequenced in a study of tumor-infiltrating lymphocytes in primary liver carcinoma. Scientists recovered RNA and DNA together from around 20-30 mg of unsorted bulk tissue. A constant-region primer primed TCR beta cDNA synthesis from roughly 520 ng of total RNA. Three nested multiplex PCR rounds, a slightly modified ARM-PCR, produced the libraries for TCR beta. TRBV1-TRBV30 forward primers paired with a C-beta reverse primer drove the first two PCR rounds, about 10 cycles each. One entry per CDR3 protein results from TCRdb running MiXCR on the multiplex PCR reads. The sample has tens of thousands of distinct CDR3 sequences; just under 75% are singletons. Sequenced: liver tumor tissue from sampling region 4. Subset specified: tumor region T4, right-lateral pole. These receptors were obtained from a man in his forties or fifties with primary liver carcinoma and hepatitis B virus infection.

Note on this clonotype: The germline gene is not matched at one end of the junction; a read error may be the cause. The CDR3 is CASSLGISNNERFF. The CDR3, as DNA: TGTGCCAGCAGCTTAGGTATCAGCAATAATGAGCGGTTCTTC. The gene calls are TRBV11-3 and TRBJ2-1, with D hard to call. There are 14 residues in the CDR3. Germline CDR1 and CDR2: SGHNT and YENEEA. The full variable domain, its missing parts supplied by reference TRBV11-3 and TRBJ2-1, is EAGVVQSPRYKIIEKKQPVAFWCNPISGHNTLYWYLQNLGQGPELLIRYENEEAVDDSQLPKDRFSAERLKGVDSTLKIQPAELGDSAVYLCASSLGISNNERFFGPGTRLTVL.

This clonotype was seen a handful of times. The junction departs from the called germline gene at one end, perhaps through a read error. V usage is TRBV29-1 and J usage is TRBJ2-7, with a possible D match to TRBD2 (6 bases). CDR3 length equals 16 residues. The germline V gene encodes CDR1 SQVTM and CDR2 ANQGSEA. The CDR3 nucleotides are TGCAGCACCATGACATCTGGGACTGGCACTCCCTACGAGGAGTACTTC. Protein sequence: CSTMTSGTGTPYEEYF.

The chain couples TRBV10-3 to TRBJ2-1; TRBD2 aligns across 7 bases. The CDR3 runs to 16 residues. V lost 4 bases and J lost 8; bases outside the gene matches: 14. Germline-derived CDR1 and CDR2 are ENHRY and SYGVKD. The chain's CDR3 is CAISVVSGRGGDEQFF. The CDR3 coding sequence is TGTGCCATCAGTGTAGTTAGTGGGAGGGGTGGTGATGAGCAGTTCTTC.

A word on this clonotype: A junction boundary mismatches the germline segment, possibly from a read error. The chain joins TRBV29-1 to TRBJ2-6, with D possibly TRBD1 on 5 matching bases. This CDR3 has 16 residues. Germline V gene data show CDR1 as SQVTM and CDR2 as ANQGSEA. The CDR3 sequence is CSVDLASSPGANVLAF. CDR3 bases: TGCAGCGTTGATCTGGCCTCAAGCCCTGGGGCCAACGTCCTGGCTTTC.

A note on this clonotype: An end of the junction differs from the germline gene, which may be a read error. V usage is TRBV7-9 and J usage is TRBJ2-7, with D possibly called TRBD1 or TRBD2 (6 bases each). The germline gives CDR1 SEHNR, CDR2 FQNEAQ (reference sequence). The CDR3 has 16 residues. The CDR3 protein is CASSPPGGLVGREHYF. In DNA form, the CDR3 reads TGTGCCAGCAGTCCACCCGGGGGCCTAGTAGGACGCGAGCATTACTTC.

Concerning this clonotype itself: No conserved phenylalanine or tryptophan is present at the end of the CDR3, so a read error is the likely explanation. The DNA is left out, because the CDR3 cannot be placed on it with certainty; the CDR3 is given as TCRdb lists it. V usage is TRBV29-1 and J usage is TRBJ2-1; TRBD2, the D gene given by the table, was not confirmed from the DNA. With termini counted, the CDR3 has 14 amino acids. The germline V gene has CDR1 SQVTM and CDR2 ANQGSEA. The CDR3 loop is CSVALGETYNERFS.

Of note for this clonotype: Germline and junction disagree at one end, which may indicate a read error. The CDR3 sequence: CAGSIIVGGAQDTQYF. DNA for the CDR3: TGTGCCGGTAGTATAATAGTGGGAGGCGCACAAGATACGCAGTATTTT. V and J are TRBV19 and TRBJ2-3; the D gene is possibly TRBD2 (6 bases). This CDR3 spans 16 amino acids. Germline CDR1 and CDR2: LNHDA and SQIVND (reference sequence).

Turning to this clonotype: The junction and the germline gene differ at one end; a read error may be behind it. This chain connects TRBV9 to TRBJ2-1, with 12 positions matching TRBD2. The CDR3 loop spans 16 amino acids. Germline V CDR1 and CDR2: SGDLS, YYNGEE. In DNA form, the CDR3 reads TGTACCAGCAGCCCCGGGACTAGCGGGTCCTACAATGAGCAGTTCTTC. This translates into CTSSPGTSGSYNEQFF.

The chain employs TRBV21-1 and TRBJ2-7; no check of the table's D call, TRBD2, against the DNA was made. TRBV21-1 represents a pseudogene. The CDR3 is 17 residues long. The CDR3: CTSSKESGGGGADEQYF. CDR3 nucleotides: TGTACCAGCAGCAAAGAGAGTGGTGGGGGAGGGGCAGACGAGCAGTACTTC.

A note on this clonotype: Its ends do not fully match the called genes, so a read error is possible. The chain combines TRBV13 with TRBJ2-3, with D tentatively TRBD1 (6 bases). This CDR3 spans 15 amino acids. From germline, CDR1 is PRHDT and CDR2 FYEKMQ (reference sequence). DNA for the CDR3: TGTGCCAGCAGCCCTGGGACAAGGGGCACAGATACGCCGTATTTT. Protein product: CASSPGTRGTDTPYF.

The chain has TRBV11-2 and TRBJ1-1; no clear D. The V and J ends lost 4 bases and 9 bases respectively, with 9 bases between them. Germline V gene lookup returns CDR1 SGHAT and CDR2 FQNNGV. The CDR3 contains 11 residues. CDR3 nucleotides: TGTGCCAGCAGCTCCCGATCTAAAGCTTTCTTT. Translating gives CASSSRSKAFF.

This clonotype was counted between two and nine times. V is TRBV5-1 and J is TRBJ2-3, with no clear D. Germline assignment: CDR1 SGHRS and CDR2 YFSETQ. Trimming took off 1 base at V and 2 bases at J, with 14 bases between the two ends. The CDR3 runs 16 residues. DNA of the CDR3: TGCGCCAGCAGCTTGAACGGCCGCACCATCACAGATACGCAGTATTTT. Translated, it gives CASSLNGRTITDTQYF.

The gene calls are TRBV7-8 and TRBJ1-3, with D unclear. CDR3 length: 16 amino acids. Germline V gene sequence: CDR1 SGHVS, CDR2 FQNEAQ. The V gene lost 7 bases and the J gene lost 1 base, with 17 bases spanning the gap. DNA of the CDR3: TGTGCCAGCAACCACCCATATCCCCAGTCTGGAAACACCATATATTTT. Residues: CASNHPYPQSGNTIYF.

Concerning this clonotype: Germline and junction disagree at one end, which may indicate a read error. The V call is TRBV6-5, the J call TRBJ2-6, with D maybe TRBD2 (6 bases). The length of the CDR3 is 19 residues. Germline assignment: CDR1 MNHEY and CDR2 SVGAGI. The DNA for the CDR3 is TGTGCAAGCAGTTTGTCCGGGACCAGCGGGTATTCTGGGGCCAACGTCCTGACTTTC. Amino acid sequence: CASSLSGTSGYSGANVLTF.

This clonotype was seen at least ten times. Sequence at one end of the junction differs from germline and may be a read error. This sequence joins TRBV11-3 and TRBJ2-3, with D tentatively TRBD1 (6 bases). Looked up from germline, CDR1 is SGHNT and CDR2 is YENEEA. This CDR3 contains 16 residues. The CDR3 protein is CASSLARGHPTDTQYF. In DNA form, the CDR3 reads TGTGCCAGCAGCTTAGCCAGGGGCCACCCCACAGATACCCAGTATTTT.

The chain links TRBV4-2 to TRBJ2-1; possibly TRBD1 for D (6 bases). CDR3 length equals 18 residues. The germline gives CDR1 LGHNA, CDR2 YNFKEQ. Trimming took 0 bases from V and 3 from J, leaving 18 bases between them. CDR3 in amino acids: CASSQDWKTGRVYNEQFF. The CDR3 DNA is TGTGCCAGCAGCCAAGATTGGAAGACAGGTAGAGTCTACAATGAGCAGTTCTTC.

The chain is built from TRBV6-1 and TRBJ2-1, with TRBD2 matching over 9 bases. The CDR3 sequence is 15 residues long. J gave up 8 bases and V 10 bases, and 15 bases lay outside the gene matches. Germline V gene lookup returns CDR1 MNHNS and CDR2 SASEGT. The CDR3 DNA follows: TGTGCCAACAAAGGGGGACTAGCAGGGCTTTATGAGCAGTTCTTC. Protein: CANKGGLAGLYEQFF.

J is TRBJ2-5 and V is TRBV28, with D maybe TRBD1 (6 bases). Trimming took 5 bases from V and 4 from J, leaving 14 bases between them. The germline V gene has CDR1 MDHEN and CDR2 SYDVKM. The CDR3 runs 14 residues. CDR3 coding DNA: TGTGCCAGCAGTCTCACAGGGCAGCGAGAGACCCAGTACTTC. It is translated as CASSLTGQRETQYF. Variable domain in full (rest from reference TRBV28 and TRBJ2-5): DVKVTQSSRYLVKRTGEKVFLECVQDMDHENMFWYRQDPGLGLRLIYFSYDVKMKEKGDIPEGYSVSREKKERFSLILESASTNQTSMYLCASSLTGQRETQYFGPGTRLLVL.

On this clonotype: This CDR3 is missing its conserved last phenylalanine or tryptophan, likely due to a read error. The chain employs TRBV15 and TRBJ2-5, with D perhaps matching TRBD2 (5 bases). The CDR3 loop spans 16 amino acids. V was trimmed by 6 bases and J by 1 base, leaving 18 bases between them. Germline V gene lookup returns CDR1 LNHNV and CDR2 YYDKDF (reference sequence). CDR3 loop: CATSSDGGGLQETQYL. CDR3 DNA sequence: TGTGCCACCAGTAGCGATGGCGGAGGACTCCAAGAGACCCAGTACCTC.

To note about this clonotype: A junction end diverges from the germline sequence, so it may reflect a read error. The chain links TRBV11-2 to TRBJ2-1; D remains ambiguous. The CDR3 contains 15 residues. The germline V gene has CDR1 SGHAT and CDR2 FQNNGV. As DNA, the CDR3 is TGTGCCAGCAGCTGTAACGGGCCACTCGACAATGAGCAGCTCTTC. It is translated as CASSCNGPLDNEQLF.

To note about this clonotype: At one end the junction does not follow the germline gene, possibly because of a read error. The CDR3 DNA reads TGTGCCAGCAGTCCCACAGGGTATTACGATCAGTACTTC. Its translation: CASSPTGYYDQYF. The chain couples TRBV12-3 or TRBV12-4 to TRBJ2-7, with D possibly being TRBD1 (6 bases). CDR3 length equals 13 residues.

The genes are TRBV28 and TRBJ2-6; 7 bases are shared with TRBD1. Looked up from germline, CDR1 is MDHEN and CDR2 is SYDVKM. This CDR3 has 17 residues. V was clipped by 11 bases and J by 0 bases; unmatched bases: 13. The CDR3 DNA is TGTGCCGGTAGCCAAGCCCGGGACAGCTCTGGGGCCAACGTCCTGACTTTC. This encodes CAGSQARDSSGANVLTF.

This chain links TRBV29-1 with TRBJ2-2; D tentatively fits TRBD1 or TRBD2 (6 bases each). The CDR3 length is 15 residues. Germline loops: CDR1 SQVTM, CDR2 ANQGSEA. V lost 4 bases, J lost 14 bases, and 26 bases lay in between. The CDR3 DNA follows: TGCAGCGTTGGGACTAACGCGGCAAACATCGGGGGCCTGTTTTTT. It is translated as CSVGTNAANIGGLFF.